This T cell receptor (beta chain) originates from a study of T cells expressing NK-cell markers. Study details: The eight sequenced donors comprised seven who were HCMV-seropositive and one who was seronegative.

On this clonotype itself: Its target is unknown.

The CDR3 runs 15 residues. Germline CDR1 is KGHDR and CDR2 is SFDVKD. Study-level points and caveats: There remained a lack of clarity about HCMV specificity of expanded NKG2C+ T cell clones. Of CD8+ T cells, roughly 1.0-7.5% belonged to dominant NKG2C+ clonotypes in roughly six donors.

What made the TCR beta cDNA was 5'RACE template switching with UMIs. TCRdb reprocessed the 5' RACE reads, with one entry per CDR3 protein and no DNA. Recorded here are fewer than 550,000 distinct CDR3 sequences; the top ten clones represent 1.4% to 1.5%. Source material: blood T cells: a sorted CD56 or NKG2C T cell subset, CD4+ or CD8+ T cells, or bulk PBMC T cells (not recorded which). This chain links TRBV24-1 with TRBJ2-5; TCRdb gives TRBD2 as the D gene, but with no DNA this cannot be confirmed. This TCR was sampled from a woman between 50 and 59 years old in good health. The CDR3 spells CATSPGTSGTETQYF.